This TCR beta chain originates from a study of CD8+CD57+ T cells in acquired aplastic anemia. Using genomic DNA as the template, TCR beta VDJ and CDR3 profiling was carried out. TCRdb itself ran the reads through MiXCR, one entry per CDR3 protein. Here the sample spans under 200,000 distinct CDR3 sequences, 60% to 70% being singletons. This CDR3 is built from 12 residues. CDR1 is DFQATT, CDR2 SNEGSKA, per germline (reference sequence). Trimming cost V 6 bases and J 0 bases, with 8 bases left between them. Input material: sorted CD4+, CD8+, or CD8+CD57+ T cells (not recorded which) from PBMCs. V and J are TRBV20-1 and TRBJ1-1, with D unclear. The clonotype comes from a human donor in good health. The DNA of the CDR3 is TGCAGTGCAAGACGCGTGAACACTGAAGCTTTCTTT. Encoded protein: CSARRVNTEAFF.